The 22 T cell receptor beta chains below all came from one sample that was sequenced in a study of human T cells and chemical hapten exposure. Time point defined: patch test 1, 2 weeks after DPC sensitization. The treatment is: therapeutic diphenylcyclopropenone sensitization with weekly scalp DPC. TCRdb reprocessed the RACE reads via MiXCR and lists one record per CDR3 protein. The sample contains more than 65,000 distinct CDR3 sequences, 10% of which appear only once. Sequenced material: whole blood, taken in connection with sensitization to the hapten diphenylcyclopropenone (DPC). The receptors here all came from a woman aged 45 to 65 with alopecia areata. Some clones in this sample may be carry-over from other donors' samples.

In its sample, this clonotype was seen a few times. J is TRBJ1-4 and V is TRBV5-5; 9 positions match TRBD1. Per germline, CDR1 SGHKS and CDR2 YYEKEE (reference sequence). This CDR3 contains 17 residues. Trimming removed 2 bases from V and 7 bases from J; junction bases left unmatched: 12. CDR3 nucleotide sequence: TGTGCCAGCAGCTTTGTCGGGACCGGGACAGGGAGTGAAAAACTGTTTTTT. The encoded protein is CASSFVGTGTGSEKLFF.

The chain recombines TRBV5-1 with TRBJ1-5; weak D call: TRBD1 (5 bases). The CDR3 totals 15 residues. Trimming cost V 2 bases and J 0 bases, with 9 bases left between them. Per the germline V gene, CDR1 is SGHRS and CDR2 is YFSETQ. CDR3 nucleotides: TGCGCCAGCAGCTTTTGGGGGGATAGCAATCAGCCCCAGCATTTT. This codes for CASSFWGDSNQPQHF.

CDR3: CASSSLAGGVDEQFF. CDR3 coding DNA: TGTGCCAGCAGTTCACTAGCGGGGGGGGTCGATGAGCAGTTCTTC. The chain employs TRBV2 and TRBJ2-1; 13 bases align to TRBD2. V dropped 5 bases and J dropped 8; count of bases not matched to a gene: 6. This CDR3 spans 15 amino acids. Looked up from germline, CDR1 is SNHLY and CDR2 is FYNNEI.

This clonotype has only one observation. The chain employs TRBV29-1 and TRBJ1-5; 9 nucleotides match TRBD1. The V and J ends lost 7 bases and 0 bases, in that order; junction bases with no gene match: 16. The V gene's germline CDR1 is SQVTM and CDR2 ANQGSEA. The CDR3 contains 18 residues. The CDR3 sequence is CSEYPGQGSVGSNQPQHF. The CDR3 region has the DNA TGCAGCGAATACCCGGGACAGGGTTCTGTAGGTAGCAATCAGCCCCAGCATTTT.

This chain joins TRBV7-3 and TRBJ2-2; possibly TRBD2 for D (6 bases). Germline lookup yields CDR1 SGHTA and CDR2 FQGTGA. There are 14 residues in the CDR3. Trimming took off 2 bases at V and 6 bases at J, with 10 bases between the two ends. CDR3 amino acids: CASSLEASAGELFF. The DNA for the CDR3 is TGTGCCAGCAGCTTAGAAGCTAGCGCCGGGGAGCTGTTTTTT.

The CDR3 loop is CASSSQAFANSPLHF. The CDR3 nucleotides read TGTGCCAGCAGCTCCCAGGCGTTCGCTAATTCACCCCTCCACTTT. The chain joins TRBV7-8 to TRBJ1-6, with unresolved D. From germline, CDR1 is SGHVS and CDR2 FQNEAQ. Trimming took off 4 bases at V and 6 bases at J, with 13 bases between the two ends. CDR3 length: 15 residues.

This rearrangement joins TRBV29-1 to TRBJ2-5, with 7 bases identical to TRBD2. J lost 7 bases, V lost 4 bases, and 3 bases had no gene match. The CDR3 has 11 residues. Germline values: CDR1 SQVTM, CDR2 ANQGSEA. The CDR3 region has the DNA TGCAGCGTTGGCCTAGCGGCGACCCAGTACTTC. Protein sequence: CSVGLAATQYF.

This clonotype was seen repeatedly, ten times or more. The genes are TRBV29-1 and TRBJ1-3; D is ambiguous. Trimming left V 7 bases short and J 0 bases short, with 7 bases between. Per the germline V gene, CDR1 is SQVTM and CDR2 is ANQGSEA. The CDR3 sequence is 12 residues long. In nucleotides, the CDR3 is TGCAGCGCAGGATACTCTGGAAACACCATATATTTT. Translating gives CSAGYSGNTIYF.

This clonotype has only a few counts. The chain has TRBV11-2 and TRBJ2-5; 7 bases are a match to TRBD2. The trim removed 2 bases at V and 9 bases at J, leaving 6 bases unmatched. CDR1 SGHAT and CDR2 FQNNGV come from the germline V gene. This CDR3 comprises 13 residues. This CDR3 is CASSLNTRGAQYF. Here the CDR3 DNA reads TGTGCCAGCAGCTTAAACACCCGGGGGGCCCAGTACTTC.

The V gene is TRBV20-1, the J gene TRBJ1-6; no clear D. CDR1 is DFQATT, CDR2 SNEGSKA, per germline (reference sequence). This CDR3 spans 15 amino acids. Trimming pared 1 base from V and 10 bases from J, leaving 17 bases between. CDR3 sequence reads: CSARGSAGVGSPLHF. In nucleotides, the CDR3 is TGCAGTGCTAGAGGGTCCGCTGGGGTTGGGTCACCCCTCCACTTT.

This chain connects TRBV24-1 to TRBJ2-3; D call uncertain. V lost 5 bases to trimming and J lost 0 bases, with 8 bases between them. The germline CDR1 and CDR2 sequences are KGHDR and SFDVKD. The CDR3 is 14 residues long. Here the CDR3 reads CATSAVSSTDTQYF. CDR3 bases: TGTGCCACCAGTGCGGTTTCTAGCACAGATACGCAGTATTTT.

This clonotype was seen at least ten times. The gene calls are TRBV27 and TRBJ2-7; D not resolved. Germline V gene sequence: CDR1 MNHEY, CDR2 SMNVEV (reference sequence). Trimming pared 2 bases from V and 4 bases from J, leaving 15 bases between. The CDR3 sequence is 15 residues long. CDR3 nucleotides: TGTGCCAGCAGTTTAATAGGAGCCCGGTCATACGAGCAGTACTTC. It yields the protein CASSLIGARSYEQYF.

The chain couples TRBV11-2 to TRBJ2-3; 8 bases match TRBD1. This CDR3 region has 13 residues. The V segment lost 4 bases and the J segment 7 bases; nucleotides outside the gene matches: 4. Germline V gene data show CDR1 as SGHAT and CDR2 as FQNNGV. The CDR3 DNA sequence: TGTGCCAGCAGCTCCCGGGACAGGAATACGCAGTATTTT. Protein product: CASSSRDRNTQYF.

This clonotype has just a few counts. This chain connects TRBV10-1 to TRBJ2-7; TRBD2 matches 11 bases. Trimming at V came to 4 bases and at J to 6 bases, leaving 11 bases not matched to a gene. The CDR3 is 16 amino acids. Germline V gene data show CDR1 as WNHNN and CDR2 as SYGVQD (reference sequence). The CDR3 nucleotides are TGCGCCAGCAGTGCCCCCGGACTAGCGGGCATGGGCGAGCAGTACTTC. This translates into CASSAPGLAGMGEQYF.

This clonotype was detected a few times. The CDR3 spells CASSGKQGIISGANVLTF. The CDR3 DNA reads as TGTGCCAGCAGTGGAAAACAGGGTATTATCTCTGGGGCCAACGTCCTGACTTTC. This chain connects TRBV6-1 to TRBJ2-6, with a weak D call TRBD1 (6 bases). V gave up 4 bases and J gave up 0 bases, with 16 bases separating them. The length of the CDR3 is 18 residues. Germline values: CDR1 MNHNS, CDR2 SASEGT.

V usage is TRBV6-1 and J usage is TRBJ1-1; no definite D call. There are 12 residues in the CDR3. V was pared by 2 bases and J by 8 bases, with 9 bases between. Germline V lookup: CDR1 MNHNS, CDR2 SASEGT. The CDR3 sequence: CASSERVREAFF. The CDR3, as DNA: TGTGCCAGCAGTGAAAGAGTGAGAGAAGCTTTCTTT.

This clonotype has more than one count but fewer than ten. The chain carries TRBV20-1 and TRBJ1-2; maybe TRBD1 (5 bases). Germline values: CDR1 DFQATT, CDR2 SNEGSKA (reference sequence). The CDR3 loop spans 13 amino acids. Trimming shortened V by 5 bases and J by 4 bases, and 14 bases separated the two germline ends. The CDR3 spells CSAAWDPPYGYTF. DNA of the CDR3: TGCAGTGCTGCCTGGGACCCCCCCTATGGCTACACCTTC.

The chain has TRBV7-2 and TRBJ1-3; D is uncertain. Trimming pared 4 bases from V and 7 bases from J, leaving 11 bases between. Germline CDR1 and CDR2: SGHTA and FQGNSA. There are 13 residues in the CDR3. CDR3 sequence: CASSSEFGNTIYF. The CDR3 DNA is TGTGCCAGCAGCTCCGAGTTCGGGAACACCATATATTTT.

V is TRBV7-9 and J is TRBJ2-1; tentative D call: TRBD2 (6 bases). V lost 5 bases, J lost 1 base, and 9 bases lay in between. CDR3 size: 14 residues. Looked up from germline, CDR1 is SEHNR and CDR2 is FQNEAQ (reference sequence). The CDR3 sequence is CASSPRESYNEQFF. DNA of the CDR3: TGTGCCAGCAGCCCCCGGGAGTCCTACAATGAGCAGTTCTTC.

This sequence joins TRBV29-1 and TRBJ2-3, with 16 bases fitting TRBD2. V was pared by 7 bases and J by 1 base, with 5 bases of the junction left unmatched. This CDR3 has 16 amino acids. CDR1 SQVTM and CDR2 ANQGSEA come from the germline V gene. CDR3 amino acids: CSGDGTSGRGTDTQYF. The CDR3 DNA follows: TGCAGCGGCGATGGGACTAGCGGGAGGGGCACAGATACGCAGTATTTT.

This clonotype showed up many times. CDR3 nucleotide sequence: TGTGCCAGCAGCCCCGGGAGCACAGATACGCAGTATTTT. Protein sequence: CASSPGSTDTQYF. The chain employs TRBV7-3 and TRBJ2-3; no definite D call. The germline gives CDR1 SGHTA, CDR2 FQGTGA. The CDR3 is made up of 13 amino acids. V was trimmed by 5 bases and J by 0 bases, leaving 6 bases between them.

This clonotype has only a few counts. The chain couples TRBV7-2 to TRBJ2-5; TRBD1 matches 12 bases. Germline V gene data show CDR1 as SGHTA and CDR2 as FQGNSA. This CDR3 is 17 amino acids long. With V trimmed by 3 bases and J by 5 bases, 10 bases remained unmatched. Written as DNA, the CDR3 is TGTGCCAGCAGCTTGACGGGACAGGGGGCCCAGGTGGAGACCCAGTACTTC. This encodes CASSLTGQGAQVETQYF.